The 12 T cell receptor beta chains given below trace back to one sample, sequenced in a study of blood T cell repertoires in COVID-19. The repertoire was sequenced with immunoSEQ multiplex PCR; TCRdb's copy has only in-frame clones and lacks some. The sample contains about 150,000 clones, approximately 88% of which appear only once. Sequenced sample: peripheral blood. Receptor source: a man aged 65 to 79 with acute or convalescent COVID-19.

This chain connects TRBV29-1 to TRBJ2-7, with 11 positions matching TRBD2. V lost 7 bases, J lost 7 bases, and 9 bases stayed unmatched. This CDR3 has 13 residues. CDR1 and CDR2 from the germline V gene are SQVTM and ANQGSEA. DNA of the CDR3: TGCAGCGGTAGCACTAGCGGGAGTCGGGAGCAGTACTTC. It specifies CSGSTSGSREQYF.

The chain links TRBV7-3 to TRBJ2-5; tentatively, D is TRBD2 (5 bases). CDR1 and CDR2 (germline): SGHTA, FQGTGA. The length of the CDR3 is 18 residues. The V end was cut by 5 bases, the J end by 1 base, with 23 bases between. CDR3 amino acids: CASSPTGPRRAIQETQYF. The CDR3, as DNA: TGTGCCAGCAGCCCCACCGGTCCGCGGCGGGCCATCCAAGAGACCCAGTACTTC.

The DNA for the CDR3 is TGTGCCAGCAGCTTCGGACAGTCCTACAATGAGCAGTTCTTC. Its protein product is CASSFGQSYNEQFF. The chain combines TRBV7-2 with TRBJ2-1; TRBD1 might be the D (6 bases). From germline, CDR1 is SGHTA and CDR2 FQGNSA. Trimming shortened V by 3 bases and J by 1 base, and 7 bases separated the two germline ends. The CDR3 totals 14 residues. Together with reference TRBV7-2 and TRBJ2-1, the CDR3 gives the full variable domain: GAGVSQSPSNKVTEKGKDVELRCDPISGHTALYWYRQSLGQGLEFLIYFQGNSAPDKSGLPSDRFSAERTGGSVSTLTIQRTQQEDSAVYLCASSFGQSYNEQFFGPGTRLTVL.

This rearrangement joins TRBV28 to TRBJ2-2, with TRBD1 as a possible D gene (6 bases). Per germline, CDR1 MDHEN and CDR2 SYDVKM. The CDR3 sequence is 16 residues long. Between the trimmed V and J ends, which lost 3 bases and 3 bases, there was a span of 14 bases. CDR3 bases: TGTGCCAGCAGTTTCCCCCTAGCAGGGGACACCGGGGAGCTGTTTTTT. The encoded protein is CASSFPLAGDTGELFF.

CDR3 protein: CASSQNRASETQYF. The DNA of the CDR3 is TGTGCCAGCAGCCAAAACAGGGCCTCGGAGACCCAGTACTTC. The genes are TRBV11-2 and TRBJ2-5; TRBD1 is a possible D gene (6 bases). The germline CDR1 and CDR2 sequences are SGHAT and FQNNGV. The CDR3 covers 14 residues. Between the trimmed V and J ends, which lost 5 bases and 5 bases, there was a span of 15 bases.

This clone has more than one count but fewer than ten. The chain links TRBV19 to TRBJ2-7; possible D gene TRBD1, 5 bases. V lost 4 bases, J lost 1 base, and 8 bases lay in between. Germline CDR1 and CDR2: LNHDA and SQIVND (reference sequence). This CDR3 is built from 13 residues. The CDR3 loop is CASSTGFSYEQYF. CDR3 DNA sequence: TGTGCCAGTAGTACAGGGTTTTCCTACGAGCAGTACTTC.

J is TRBJ1-5 and V is TRBV6-5; TRBD1 might be the D (5 bases). Trimming removed 8 bases from V and 7 bases from J, with 15 bases in between. This CDR3 is built from 13 residues. Germline loops: CDR1 MNHEY, CDR2 SVGAGI. The CDR3 bases are TGTGCCAGCGCCAAGGGGCCGAGGCAGCCCCAGCATTTT. Its protein product is CASAKGPRQPQHF.

The chain recombines TRBV9 with TRBJ2-5; a possible D gene is TRBD1 (6 bases). Germline V gene data show CDR1 as SGDLS and CDR2 as YYNGEE. Trimming took off 4 bases at V and 1 base at J, with 14 bases between the two ends. This CDR3 is 15 amino acids long. CDR3: CASSPTVGGQETQYF. For the CDR3, the DNA is TGTGCCAGCAGCCCGACGGTAGGGGGCCAAGAGACCCAGTACTTC.

This sequence joins TRBV2 and TRBJ2-1; D perhaps matches TRBD1 (5 bases). From germline, CDR1 is SNHLY and CDR2 FYNNEI. This CDR3 is built from 14 residues. Deletions cut 2 bases from V and 10 bases from J, with 15 bases between. CDR3 DNA: TGTGCCAGCAGTGAACGTTTGGGGTCAGGGGAGCAGTTCTTC. Translation: CASSERLGSGEQFF.

This chain links TRBV28 with TRBJ2-7, with D possibly matching TRBD1 (6 bases). The germline V and J ends were trimmed by 7 bases and 5 bases, with 18 bases remaining between them. This CDR3 region has 14 residues. The germline gives CDR1 MDHEN, CDR2 SYDVKM. Written as DNA, the CDR3 is TGTGCCAGCACTGCCGGGACATCGTGGAACGAGCAGTACTTC. Its protein product is CASTAGTSWNEQYF. The whole variable domain, remainder taken from reference TRBV28 and TRBJ2-7, is DVKVTQSSRYLVKRTGEKVFLECVQDMDHENMFWYRQDPGLGLRLIYFSYDVKMKEKGDIPEGYSVSREKKERFSLILESASTNQTSMYLCASTAGTSWNEQYFGPGTRLTVT.

The V call is TRBV7-9, the J call TRBJ1-1, with D possibly TRBD1 on 5 matching bases. The ends were cut back, 5 bases at V and 6 bases at J, with 13 bases in the middle. Germline CDR1 reads SEHNR; CDR2 reads FQNEAQ (reference sequence). The CDR3 spans 13 residues. Here the CDR3 DNA reads TGTGCCAGCAGCCCAATTCGGGGGGCTGAAGCTTTCTTT. It is translated as CASSPIRGAEAFF.

The genes are TRBV7-9 and TRBJ2-3, with 11 nucleotides matching TRBD2. V trimming: 5 bases; J trimming: 2 bases; junction bases outside the gene matches: 21. Germline values: CDR1 SEHNR, CDR2 FQNEAQ (reference sequence). The CDR3 loop spans 21 amino acids. Here the CDR3 DNA reads TGTGCCAGCAGCAGACAGACAGGGGGGGACCTACTAGCGGGAGTCACAGATACGCAGTATTTT. Its protein product is CASSRQTGGDLLAGVTDTQYF.